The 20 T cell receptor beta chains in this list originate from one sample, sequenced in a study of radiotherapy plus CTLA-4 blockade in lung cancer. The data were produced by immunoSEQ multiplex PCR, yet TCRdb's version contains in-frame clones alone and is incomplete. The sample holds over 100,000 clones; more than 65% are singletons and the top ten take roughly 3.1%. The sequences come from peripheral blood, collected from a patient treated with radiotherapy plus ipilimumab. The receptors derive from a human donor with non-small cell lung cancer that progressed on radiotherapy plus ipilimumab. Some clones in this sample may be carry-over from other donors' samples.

The CDR3 bases are TGTGCCAGCAGGCGCACAGGGTCCCCAATGAACACTGAAGCTTTCTTT. It translates to CASRRTGSPMNTEAFF. The chain joins TRBV6-6 to TRBJ1-1; possibly TRBD1 for D (6 bases). CDR1 is MNHNY, CDR2 SVGAGI, per germline (reference sequence). This CDR3 spans 16 amino acids. Trimming shortened V by 6 bases and J by 0 bases, and 17 bases separated the two germline ends.

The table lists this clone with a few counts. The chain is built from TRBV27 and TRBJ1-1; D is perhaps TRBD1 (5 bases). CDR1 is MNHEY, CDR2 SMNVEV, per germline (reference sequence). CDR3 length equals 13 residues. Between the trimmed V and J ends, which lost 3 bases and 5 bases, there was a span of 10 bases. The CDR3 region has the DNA TGTGCCAGCAGTTTCGGGGGAGTAACTGAAGCTTTCTTT. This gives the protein CASSFGGVTEAFF.

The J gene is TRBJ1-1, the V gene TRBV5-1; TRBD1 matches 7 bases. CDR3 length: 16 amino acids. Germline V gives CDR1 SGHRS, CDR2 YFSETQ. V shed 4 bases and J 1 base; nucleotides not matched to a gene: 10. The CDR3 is CASSLGQARGNTEAFF. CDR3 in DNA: TGCGCCAGCAGCCTAGGACAGGCACGGGGGAACACTGAAGCTTTCTTT.

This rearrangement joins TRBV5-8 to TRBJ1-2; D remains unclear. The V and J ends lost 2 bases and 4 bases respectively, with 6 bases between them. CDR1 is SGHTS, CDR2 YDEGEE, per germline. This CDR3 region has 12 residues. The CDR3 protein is CASSLSGYGYTF. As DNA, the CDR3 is TGTGCCAGCAGCTTAAGCGGCTATGGCTACACCTTC.

CDR3 amino acids: CASSVDGLSYEQYF. The CDR3 nucleotides read TGTGCCAGCAGCGTAGACGGATTATCCTACGAGCAGTACTTC. The chain joins TRBV9 to TRBJ2-7; D is ambiguous. The CDR3 is 14 amino acids. CDR1 is SGDLS, CDR2 YYNGEE, per germline. The V end was cut by 0 bases, the J end by 1 base, with 8 bases between.

The CDR3 DNA follows: TGCGCCAGCAGCTTGGGGCGGTCTCAGCCCCAGCATTTT. Amino acid sequence: CASSLGRSQPQHF. The chain is built from TRBV5-1 and TRBJ1-5; no reliable D call. Between the trimmed V and J ends, which lost 0 bases and 6 bases, there was a span of 7 bases. Germline loops: CDR1 SGHRS, CDR2 YFSETQ. CDR3 size: 13 residues.

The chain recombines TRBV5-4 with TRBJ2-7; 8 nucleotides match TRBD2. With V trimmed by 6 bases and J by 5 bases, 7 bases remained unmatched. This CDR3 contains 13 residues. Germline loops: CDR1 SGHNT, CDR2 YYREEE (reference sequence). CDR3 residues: CASNERGGDEQYF. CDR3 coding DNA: TGTGCCAGCAACGAACGGGGGGGGGACGAGCAGTACTTC.

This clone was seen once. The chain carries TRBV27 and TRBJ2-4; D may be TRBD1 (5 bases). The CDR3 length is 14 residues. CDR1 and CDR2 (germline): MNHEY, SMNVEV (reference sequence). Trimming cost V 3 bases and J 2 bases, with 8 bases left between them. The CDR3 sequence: CASSLQGSKNIQYF. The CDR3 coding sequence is TGTGCCAGCAGTTTGCAGGGTTCCAAAAACATTCAGTACTTC.

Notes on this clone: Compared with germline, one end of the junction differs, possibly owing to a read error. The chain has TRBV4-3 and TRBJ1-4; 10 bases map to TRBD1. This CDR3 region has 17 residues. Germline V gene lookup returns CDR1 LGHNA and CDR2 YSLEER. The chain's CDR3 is CASSPVGPGTGDEKLFF. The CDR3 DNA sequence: TGCGCCAGCAGCCCAGTCGGCCCCGGGACAGGGGACGAAAAGCTGTTTTTT.

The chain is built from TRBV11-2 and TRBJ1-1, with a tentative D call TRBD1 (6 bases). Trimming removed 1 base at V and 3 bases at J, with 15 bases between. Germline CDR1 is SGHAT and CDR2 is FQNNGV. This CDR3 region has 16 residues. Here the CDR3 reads CASSLVGGRTYTEAFF. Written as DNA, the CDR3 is TGTGCCAGCAGCTTAGTCGGGGGCAGAACCTACACTGAAGCTTTCTTT.

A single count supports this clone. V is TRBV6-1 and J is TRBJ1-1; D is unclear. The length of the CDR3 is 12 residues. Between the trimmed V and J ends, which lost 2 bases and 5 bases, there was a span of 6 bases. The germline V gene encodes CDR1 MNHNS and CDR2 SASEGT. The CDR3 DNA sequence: TGTGCCAGCAGTGAAACGGGGACTGAAGCTTTCTTT. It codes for CASSETGTEAFF.

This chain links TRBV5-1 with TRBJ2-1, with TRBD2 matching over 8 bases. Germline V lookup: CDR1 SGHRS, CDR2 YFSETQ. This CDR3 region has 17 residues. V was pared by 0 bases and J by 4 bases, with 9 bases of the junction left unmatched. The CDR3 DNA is TGCGCCAGCAGCTTGGGGGGACTAGACGCAACTTACAATGAGCAGTTCTTC. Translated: CASSLGGLDATYNEQFF. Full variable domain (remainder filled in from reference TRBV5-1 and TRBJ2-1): KAGVTQTPRYLIKTRGQQVTLSCSPISGHRSVSWYQQTPGQGLQFLFEYFSETQRNKGNFPGRFSGRQFSNSRSEMNVSTLELGDSALYLCASSLGGLDATYNEQFFGPGTRLTVL.

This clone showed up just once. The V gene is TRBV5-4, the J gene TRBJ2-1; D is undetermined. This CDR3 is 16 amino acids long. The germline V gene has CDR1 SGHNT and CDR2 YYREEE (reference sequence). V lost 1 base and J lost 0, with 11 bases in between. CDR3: CASSLRPGYSYNEQFF. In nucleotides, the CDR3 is TGTGCCAGCAGCTTGAGACCAGGTTACTCCTACAATGAGCAGTTCTTC.

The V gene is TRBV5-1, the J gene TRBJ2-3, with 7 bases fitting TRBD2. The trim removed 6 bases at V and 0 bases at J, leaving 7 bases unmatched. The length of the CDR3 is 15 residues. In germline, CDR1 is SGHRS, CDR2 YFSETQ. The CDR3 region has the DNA TGCGCCAGCACCCTGGGGGGACTAAGCACAGATACGCAGTATTTT. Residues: CASTLGGLSTDTQYF.

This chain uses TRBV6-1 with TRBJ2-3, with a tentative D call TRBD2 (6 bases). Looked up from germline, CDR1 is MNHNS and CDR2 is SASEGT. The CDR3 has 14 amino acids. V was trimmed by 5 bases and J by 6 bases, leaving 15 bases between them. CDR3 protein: CASSTTREADTQYF. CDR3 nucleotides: TGTGCCAGCAGTACTACCAGGGAGGCCGATACGCAGTATTTT.

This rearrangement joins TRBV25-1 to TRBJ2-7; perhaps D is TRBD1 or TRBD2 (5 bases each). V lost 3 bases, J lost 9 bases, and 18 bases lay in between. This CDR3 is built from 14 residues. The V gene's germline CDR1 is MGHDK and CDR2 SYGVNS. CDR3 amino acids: CASSDGTAIGLQYF. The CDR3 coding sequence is TGTGCCAGCAGTGACGGGACCGCGATCGGTTTGCAGTACTTC.

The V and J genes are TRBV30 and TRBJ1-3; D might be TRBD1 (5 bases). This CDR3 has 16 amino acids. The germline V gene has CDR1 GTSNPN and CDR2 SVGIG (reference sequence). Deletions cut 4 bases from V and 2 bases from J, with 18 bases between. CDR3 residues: CAWTSGGRGPGNTIYF. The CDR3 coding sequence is TGTGCCTGGACCTCAGGTGGTAGGGGACCTGGAAACACCATATATTTT.

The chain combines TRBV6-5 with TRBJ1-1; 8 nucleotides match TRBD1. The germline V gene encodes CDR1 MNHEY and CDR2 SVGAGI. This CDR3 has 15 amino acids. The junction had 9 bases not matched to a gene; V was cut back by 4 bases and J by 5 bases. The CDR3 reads CASSSDGQGGTEAFF. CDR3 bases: TGTGCCAGCAGTTCAGATGGACAGGGAGGTACTGAAGCTTTCTTT.

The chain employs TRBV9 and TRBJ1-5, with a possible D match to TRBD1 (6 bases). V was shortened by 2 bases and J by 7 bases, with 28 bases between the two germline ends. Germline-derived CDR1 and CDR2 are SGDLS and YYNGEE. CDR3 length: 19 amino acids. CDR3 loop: CASSVTGDHHCDRRQPQHF. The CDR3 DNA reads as TGTGCCAGCAGCGTGACAGGAGACCATCATTGCGATCGTCGACAGCCCCAGCATTTT.

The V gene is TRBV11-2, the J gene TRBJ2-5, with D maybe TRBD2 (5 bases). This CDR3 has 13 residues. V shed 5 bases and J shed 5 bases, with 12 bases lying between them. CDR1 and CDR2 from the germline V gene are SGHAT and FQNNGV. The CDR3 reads CASSRGPGETQYF. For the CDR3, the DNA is TGTGCCAGCAGCCGAGGGCCTGGGGAGACCCAGTACTTC.